This note documents a single TCR beta chain sequence. As yet, its antigen is unknown. This specimen comes from a study of T cell responses to AZD1222 COVID-19 vaccine. Study-wide points: Nearly half of spike-specific TCRs reportedly go after variant regions that carry no mutations.

The data were produced by immunoSEQ multiplex PCR, yet TCRdb's version contains in-frame clones alone and is incomplete. The table lists about 170,000 clones, around nine tenths of them singletons. From germline, CDR1 is ENHRY and CDR2 SYGVKD. The V end lost 6 bases, the J end lost 5 bases, and 16 bases lay between the germline ends. The CDR3 runs to 14 residues. This receptor was identified in an adult who received the AZD1222 COVID-19 vaccine. The source was peripheral blood, collected 28 days after the second AZD1222 dose. The chain carries TRBV10-3 and TRBJ1-2; D not resolved. CDR3 in DNA: TGTGCCATCAGGAACATGGGAGATTCATATGGCTACACCTTC. Translation gives CAIRNMGDSYGYTF.